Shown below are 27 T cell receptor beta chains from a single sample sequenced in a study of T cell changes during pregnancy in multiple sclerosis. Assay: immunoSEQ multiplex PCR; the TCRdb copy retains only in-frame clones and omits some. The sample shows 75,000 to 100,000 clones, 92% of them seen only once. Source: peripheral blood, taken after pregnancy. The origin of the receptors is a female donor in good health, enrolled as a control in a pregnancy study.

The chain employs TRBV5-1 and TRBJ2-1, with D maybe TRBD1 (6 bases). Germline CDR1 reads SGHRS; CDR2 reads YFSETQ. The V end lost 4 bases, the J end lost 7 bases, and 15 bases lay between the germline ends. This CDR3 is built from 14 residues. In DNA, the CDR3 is TGCGCCAGCAGCGGAGACGGACAGTGGAATGAGCAGTTCTTC. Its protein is CASSGDGQWNEQFF.

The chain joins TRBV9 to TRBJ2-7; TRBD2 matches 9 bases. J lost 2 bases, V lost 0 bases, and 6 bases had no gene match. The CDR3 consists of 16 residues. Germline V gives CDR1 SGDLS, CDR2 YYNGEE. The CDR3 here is CASSVAQGLAPYEQYF. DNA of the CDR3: TGTGCCAGCAGCGTAGCCCAGGGACTAGCACCCTACGAGCAGTACTTC.

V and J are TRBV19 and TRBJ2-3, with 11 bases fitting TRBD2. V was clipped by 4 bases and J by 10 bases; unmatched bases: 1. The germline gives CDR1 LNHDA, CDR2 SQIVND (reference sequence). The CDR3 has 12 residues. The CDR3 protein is CASSSSGGAQYF. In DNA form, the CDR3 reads TGTGCCAGTAGTAGTAGCGGGGGGGCGCAGTATTTT.

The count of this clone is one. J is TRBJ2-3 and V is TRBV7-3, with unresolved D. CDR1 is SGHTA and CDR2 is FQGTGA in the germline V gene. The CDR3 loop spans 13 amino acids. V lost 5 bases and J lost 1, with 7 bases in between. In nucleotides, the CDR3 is TGTGCCAGCAGCCAGTCCCGCACAGATACGCAGTATTTT. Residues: CASSQSRTDTQYF.

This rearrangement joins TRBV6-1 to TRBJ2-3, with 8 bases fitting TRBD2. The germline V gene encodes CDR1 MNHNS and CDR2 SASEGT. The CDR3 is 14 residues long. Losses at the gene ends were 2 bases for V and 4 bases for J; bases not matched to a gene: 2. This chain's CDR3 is CASSEIAGPDTQYF. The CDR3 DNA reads TGTGCCAGCAGTGAAATAGCGGGGCCAGATACGCAGTATTTT.

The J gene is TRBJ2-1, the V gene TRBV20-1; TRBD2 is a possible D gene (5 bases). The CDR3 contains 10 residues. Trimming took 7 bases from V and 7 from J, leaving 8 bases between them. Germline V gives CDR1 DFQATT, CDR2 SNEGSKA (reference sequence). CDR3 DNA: TGCAGTGGGAGGCGTAATGAGCAGTTCTTC. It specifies CSGRRNEQFF.

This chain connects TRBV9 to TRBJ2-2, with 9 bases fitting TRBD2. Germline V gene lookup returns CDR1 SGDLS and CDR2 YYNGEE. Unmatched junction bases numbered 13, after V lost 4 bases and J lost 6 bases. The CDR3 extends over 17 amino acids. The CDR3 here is CASSPRSSSGGSGELFF. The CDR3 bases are TGTGCCAGCAGCCCCCGAAGTAGTAGCGGGGGTTCCGGGGAGCTGTTTTTT.

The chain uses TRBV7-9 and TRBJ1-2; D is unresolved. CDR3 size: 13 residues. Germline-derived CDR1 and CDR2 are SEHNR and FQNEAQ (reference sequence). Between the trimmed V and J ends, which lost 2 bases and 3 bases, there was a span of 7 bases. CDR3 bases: TGTGCCAGCAGCTTAATTATCGACTATGGCTACACCTTC. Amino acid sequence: CASSLIIDYGYTF.

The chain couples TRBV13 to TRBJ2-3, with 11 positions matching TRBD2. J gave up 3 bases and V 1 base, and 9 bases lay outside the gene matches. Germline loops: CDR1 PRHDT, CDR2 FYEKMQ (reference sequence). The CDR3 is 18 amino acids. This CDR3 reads CASSLVGWSSGRTDTQYF. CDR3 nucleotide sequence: TGTGCCAGCAGCTTAGTCGGGTGGTCTAGCGGGAGGACAGATACGCAGTATTTT.

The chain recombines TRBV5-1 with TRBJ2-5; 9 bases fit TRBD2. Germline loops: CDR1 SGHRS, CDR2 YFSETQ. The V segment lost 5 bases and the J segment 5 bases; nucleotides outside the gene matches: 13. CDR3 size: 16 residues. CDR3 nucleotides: TGCGCCAGCAGTCCGGTCGGGCTAGCGGGATTTGAGACCCAGTACTTC. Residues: CASSPVGLAGFETQYF.

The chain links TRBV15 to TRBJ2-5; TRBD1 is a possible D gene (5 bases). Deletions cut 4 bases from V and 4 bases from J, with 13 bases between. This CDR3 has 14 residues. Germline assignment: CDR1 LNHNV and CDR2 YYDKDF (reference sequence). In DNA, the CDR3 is TGTGCCACCAGCAAGACGTCAAGGGGAGAGACCCAGTACTTC. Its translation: CATSKTSRGETQYF.

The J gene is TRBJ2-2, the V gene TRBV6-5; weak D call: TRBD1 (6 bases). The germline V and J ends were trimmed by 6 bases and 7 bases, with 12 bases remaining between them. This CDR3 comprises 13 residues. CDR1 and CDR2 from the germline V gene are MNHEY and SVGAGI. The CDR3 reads CASRQGFGGELFF. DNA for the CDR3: TGTGCCAGCAGGCAGGGGTTTGGCGGGGAGCTGTTTTTT.

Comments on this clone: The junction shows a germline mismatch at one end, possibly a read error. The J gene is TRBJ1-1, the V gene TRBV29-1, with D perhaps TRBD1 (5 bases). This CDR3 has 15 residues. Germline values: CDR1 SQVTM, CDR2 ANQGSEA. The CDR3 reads CSVDGHQGSLNSITF. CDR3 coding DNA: TGCAGCGTTGATGGGCATCAGGGTTCCCTGAATTCTATAACCTTT.

The CDR3 bases are TGTGCCAGCAGCCGAGGAGTCCAAGAGACCCAGTACTTC. Its translation: CASSRGVQETQYF. This chain joins TRBV5-6 and TRBJ2-5; no reliable D call. Deletions cut 4 bases from V and 1 base from J, with 8 bases between. From germline, CDR1 is SGHDT and CDR2 YYEEEE. The CDR3 extends over 13 amino acids.

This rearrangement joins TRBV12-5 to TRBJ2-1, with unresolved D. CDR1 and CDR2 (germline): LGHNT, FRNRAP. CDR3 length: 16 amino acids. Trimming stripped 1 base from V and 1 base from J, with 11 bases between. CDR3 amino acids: CASGLGLPPSYNEQFF. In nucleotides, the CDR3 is TGTGCTAGTGGTTTGGGACTTCCTCCATCCTACAATGAGCAGTTCTTC.

The CDR3 DNA reads as TGTGCCAGTAGAGAGACAGGGGGGATCTACGAGCAGTACTTC. Protein sequence: CASRETGGIYEQYF. The chain uses TRBV19 and TRBJ2-7; 9 positions agree with TRBD1. The CDR3 is 14 amino acids. In germline, CDR1 is LNHDA, CDR2 SQIVND (reference sequence). V gave up 6 bases and J gave up 3 bases; unmatched junction bases: 6.

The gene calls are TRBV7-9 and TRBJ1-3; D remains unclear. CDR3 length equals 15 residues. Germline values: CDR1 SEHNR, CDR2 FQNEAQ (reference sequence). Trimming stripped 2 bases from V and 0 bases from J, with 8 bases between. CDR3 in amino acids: CASSLREISGNTIYF. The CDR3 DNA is TGTGCCAGCAGCTTAAGAGAGATCTCTGGAAACACCATATATTTT. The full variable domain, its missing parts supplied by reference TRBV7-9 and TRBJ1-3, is DTGVSQNPRHKITKRGQNVTFRCDPISEHNRLYWYRQTLGQGPEFLTYFQNEAQLEKSRLLSDRFSAERPKGSFSTLEIQRTEQGDSAMYLCASSLREISGNTIYFGEGSWLTVV.

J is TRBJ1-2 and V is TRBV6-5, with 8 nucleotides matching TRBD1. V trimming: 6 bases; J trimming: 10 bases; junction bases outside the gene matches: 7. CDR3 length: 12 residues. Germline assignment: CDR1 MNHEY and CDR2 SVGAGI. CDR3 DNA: TGTGCCAGCAGGAGTAAACAGGGGGTCTACACCTTC. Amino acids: CASRSKQGVYTF.

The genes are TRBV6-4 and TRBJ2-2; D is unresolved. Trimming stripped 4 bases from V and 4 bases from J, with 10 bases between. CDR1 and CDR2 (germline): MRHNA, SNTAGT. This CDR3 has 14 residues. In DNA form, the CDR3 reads TGTGCCAGCAGTGCCGCCTCGGGCACCGGGGAGCTGTTTTTT. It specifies CASSAASGTGELFF.

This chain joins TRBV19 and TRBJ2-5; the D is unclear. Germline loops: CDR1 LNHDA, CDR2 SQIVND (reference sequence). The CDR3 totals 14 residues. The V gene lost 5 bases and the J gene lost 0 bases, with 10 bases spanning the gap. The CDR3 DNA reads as TGTGCCAGTAGTGCAGAGGCGTACCAAGAGACCCAGTACTTC. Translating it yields CASSAEAYQETQYF.

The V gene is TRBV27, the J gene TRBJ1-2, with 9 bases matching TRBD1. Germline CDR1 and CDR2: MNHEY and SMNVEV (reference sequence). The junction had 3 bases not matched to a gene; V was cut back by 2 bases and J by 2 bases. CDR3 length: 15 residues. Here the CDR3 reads CASSLTGGSNYGYTF. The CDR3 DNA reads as TGTGCCAGCAGTTTAACAGGGGGCTCGAACTATGGCTACACCTTC.

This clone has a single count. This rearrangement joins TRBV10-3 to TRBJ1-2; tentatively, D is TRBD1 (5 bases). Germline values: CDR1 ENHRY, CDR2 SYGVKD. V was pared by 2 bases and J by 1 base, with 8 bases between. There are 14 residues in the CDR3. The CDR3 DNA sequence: TGTGCCATCAGTGAGCCTGACAGTAACTATGGCTACACCTTC. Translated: CAISEPDSNYGYTF.

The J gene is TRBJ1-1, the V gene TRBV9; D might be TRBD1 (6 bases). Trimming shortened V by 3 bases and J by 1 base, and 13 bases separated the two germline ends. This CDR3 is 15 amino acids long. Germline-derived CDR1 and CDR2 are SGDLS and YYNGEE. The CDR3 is CASSGRTAQNTEAFF. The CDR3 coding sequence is TGTGCCAGCAGCGGACGGACAGCTCAGAACACTGAAGCTTTCTTT.

The CDR3 is CASSLSRGPSYNEQFF. CDR3 DNA sequence: TGTGCCAGCAGCTTAAGTAGGGGCCCCTCCTACAATGAGCAGTTCTTC. This chain links TRBV13 with TRBJ2-1; tentatively, D is TRBD1 (5 bases). The V gene lost 2 bases and the J gene lost 0 bases, with 11 bases spanning the gap. Looked up from germline, CDR1 is PRHDT and CDR2 is FYEKMQ (reference sequence). CDR3 size: 16 residues.

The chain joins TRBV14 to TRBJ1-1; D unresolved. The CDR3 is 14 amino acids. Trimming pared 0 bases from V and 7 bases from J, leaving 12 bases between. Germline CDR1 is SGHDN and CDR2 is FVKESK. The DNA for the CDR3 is TGTGCCAGCAGCCAAGATATGAGTGAAGTTGAAGCTTTCTTT. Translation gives CASSQDMSEVEAFF. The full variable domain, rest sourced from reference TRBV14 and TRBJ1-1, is EAGVTQFPSHSVIEKGQTVTLRCDPISGHDNLYWYRRVMGKEIKFLLHFVKESKQDESGMPNNRFLAERTGGTYSTLKVQPAELEDSGVYFCASSQDMSEVEAFFGQGTRLTVV.

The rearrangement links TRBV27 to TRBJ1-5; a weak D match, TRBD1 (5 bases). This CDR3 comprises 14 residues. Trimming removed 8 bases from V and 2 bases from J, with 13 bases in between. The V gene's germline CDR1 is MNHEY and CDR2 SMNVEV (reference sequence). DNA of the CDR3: TGTGCCAGCCGAAGAGGGGAGGGCAATCAGCCCCAGCATTTT. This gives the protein CASRRGEGNQPQHF.

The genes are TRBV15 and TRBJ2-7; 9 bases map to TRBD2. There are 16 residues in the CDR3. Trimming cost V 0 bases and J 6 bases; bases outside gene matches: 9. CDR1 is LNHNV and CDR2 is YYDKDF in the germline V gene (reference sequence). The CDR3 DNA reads TGTGCCACCAGCAGAGATAGGGCGGGAGGGCCCGCCGAGCAGTACTTC. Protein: CATSRDRAGGPAEQYF.